This TCR beta chain was captured in a study of T cell repertoires in cytomegalovirus infection. From the reads, TCRdb called clonotypes with MiXCR, one entry per CDR3 protein. The sample consists of hundreds of thousands of distinct CDR3 sequences, 24% of them appearing once. Germline V gives CDR1 MNHNY, CDR2 SVGAGI (reference sequence). V lost 6 bases to trimming and J lost 2 bases, with 10 bases between them. CDR3 length equals 14 residues. This clonotype was counted a few times. This rearrangement joins TRBV6-6 to TRBJ1-4; no clear D. The sequenced sample consisted of CD8+ T cells from PBMCs. This TCR was recovered from a human donor in good health (CMV status not recorded). Some clones in this sample may be carry-over from other donors' samples. CDR3 amino acids: CASRMDLTNEKLFF. CDR3 nucleotide sequence: TGTGCCAGCAGGATGGACTTGACTAATGAAAAACTGTTTTTT.